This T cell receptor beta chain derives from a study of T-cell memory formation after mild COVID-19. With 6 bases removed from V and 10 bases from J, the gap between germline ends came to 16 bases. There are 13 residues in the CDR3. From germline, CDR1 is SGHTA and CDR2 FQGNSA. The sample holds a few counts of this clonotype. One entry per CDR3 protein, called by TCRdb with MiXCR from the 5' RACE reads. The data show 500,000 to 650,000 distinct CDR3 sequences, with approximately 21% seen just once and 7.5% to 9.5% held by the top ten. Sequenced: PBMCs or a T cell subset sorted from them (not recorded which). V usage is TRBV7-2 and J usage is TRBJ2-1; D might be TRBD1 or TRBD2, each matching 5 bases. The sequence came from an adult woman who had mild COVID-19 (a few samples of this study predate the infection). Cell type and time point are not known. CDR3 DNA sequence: TGTGCCAGCAGGTTGGCAGGGACGAGGGAGCAGTTCTTC. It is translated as CASRLAGTREQFF. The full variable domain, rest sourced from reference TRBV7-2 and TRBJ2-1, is GAGVSQSPSNKVTEKGKDVELRCDPISGHTALYWYRQSLGQGLEFLIYFQGNSAPDKSGLPSDRFSAERTGGSVSTLTIQRTQQEDSAVYLCASRLAGTREQFFGPGTRLTVL.